This T cell receptor beta chain was identified during a study of T cell clonotyping in hematopoietic cell transplantation. The study, taken as a whole, reports: Pathologically expanded recipient clonotypes increased progressively from day 30 to day 180 as diversity fell.

Libraries were prepared by immunoSEQ multiplex PCR; TCRdb keeps only in-frame clonotypes and omits some of them. This sample has 8,500 to 9,000 clones, with 90% to 95% found just once. This clone was seen a single time. Its specificity is not known. The V gene lost 4 bases and the J gene lost 2 bases, with 14 bases spanning the gap. This CDR3 has 15 residues. Germline loops: CDR1 SGHRS, CDR2 YFSETQ. J is TRBJ2-3 and V is TRBV5-1; perhaps D is TRBD1 or TRBD2 (5 bases each). The clonotype comes from a male patient aged 45 to 59 who had an allogeneic stem cell transplant from a related donor, so T cells may come from the graft donor. Some clones in this sample may be carry-over from other donors' samples. The specimen was PBMCs, collected 100 days after allogeneic stem cell transplant. The CDR3 sequence: CASSRDGELTDTQYF. In DNA form, the CDR3 reads TGCGCCAGCAGCCGGGACGGAGAGCTCACAGATACGCAGTATTTT.